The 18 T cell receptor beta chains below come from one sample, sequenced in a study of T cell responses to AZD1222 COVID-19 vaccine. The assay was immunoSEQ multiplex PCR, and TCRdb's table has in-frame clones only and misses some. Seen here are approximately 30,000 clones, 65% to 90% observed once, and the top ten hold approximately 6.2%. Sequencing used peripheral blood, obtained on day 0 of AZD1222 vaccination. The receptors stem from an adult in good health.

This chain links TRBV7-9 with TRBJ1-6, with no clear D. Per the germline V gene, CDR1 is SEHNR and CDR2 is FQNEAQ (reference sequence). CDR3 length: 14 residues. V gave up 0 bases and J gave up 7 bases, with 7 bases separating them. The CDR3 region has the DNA TGTGCCAGCAGCTTAGCCCCAGCGAATTCACCCCTCCACTTT. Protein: CASSLAPANSPLHF.

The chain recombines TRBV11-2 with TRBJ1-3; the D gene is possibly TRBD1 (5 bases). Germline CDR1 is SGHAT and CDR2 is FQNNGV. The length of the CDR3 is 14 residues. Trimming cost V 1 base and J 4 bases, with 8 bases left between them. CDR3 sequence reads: CASSLADRGNTIYF. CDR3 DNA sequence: TGTGCCAGCAGCTTAGCCGACAGAGGAAACACCATATATTTT.

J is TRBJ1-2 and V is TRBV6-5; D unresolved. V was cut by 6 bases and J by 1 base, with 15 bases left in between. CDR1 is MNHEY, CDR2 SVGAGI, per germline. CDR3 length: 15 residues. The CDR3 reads CASSLTVDFNYGYTF. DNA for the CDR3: TGTGCCAGCAGCCTCACGGTGGACTTTAACTATGGCTACACCTTC.

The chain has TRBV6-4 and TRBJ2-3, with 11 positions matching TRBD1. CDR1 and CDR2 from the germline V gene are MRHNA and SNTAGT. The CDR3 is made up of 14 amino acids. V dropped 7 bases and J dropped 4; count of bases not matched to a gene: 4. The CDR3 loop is CASNPGQGADTQYF. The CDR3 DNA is TGTGCCAGCAATCCGGGACAGGGGGCAGATACGCAGTATTTT.

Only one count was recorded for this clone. The CDR3 spells CASRGVGDEQYF. In DNA form, the CDR3 reads TGTGCCTCGCGGGGAGTTGGCGACGAGCAGTACTTC. The rearrangement joins TRBV30 to TRBJ2-7, with D maybe TRBD2 (6 bases). The CDR3 totals 12 residues. Germline V gene sequence: CDR1 GTSNPN, CDR2 SVGIG (reference sequence). With 7 bases removed from V and 5 bases from J, the gap between germline ends came to 15 bases. The whole variable domain, filled in from reference TRBV30 and TRBJ2-7, reads SQTIHQWPATLVQPVGSPLSLECTVEGTSNPNLYWYRQAAGRGLQLLFYSVGIGQISSEVPQNLSASRPQDRQFILSSKKLLLSDSGFYLCASRGVGDEQYFGPGTRLTVT.

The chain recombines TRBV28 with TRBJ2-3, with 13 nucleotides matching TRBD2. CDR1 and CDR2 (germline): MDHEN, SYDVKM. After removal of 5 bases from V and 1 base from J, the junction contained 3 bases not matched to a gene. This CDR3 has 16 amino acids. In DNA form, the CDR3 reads TGTGCCAGCAGTCAGGGGACTAGCGGGGGCACAGATACGCAGTATTTT. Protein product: CASSQGTSGGTDTQYF.

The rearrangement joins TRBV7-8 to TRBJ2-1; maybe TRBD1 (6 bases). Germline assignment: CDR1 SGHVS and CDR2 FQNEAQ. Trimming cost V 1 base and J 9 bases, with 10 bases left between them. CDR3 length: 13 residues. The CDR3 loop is CASSLVRTAEQFF. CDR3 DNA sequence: TGTGCCAGCAGCTTAGTACGGACAGCTGAGCAGTTCTTC.

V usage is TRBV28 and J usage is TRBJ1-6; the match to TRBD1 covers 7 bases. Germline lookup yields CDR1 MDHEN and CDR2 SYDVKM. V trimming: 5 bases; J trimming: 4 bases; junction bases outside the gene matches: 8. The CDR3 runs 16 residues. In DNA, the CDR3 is TGTGCCAGCAGTCAGACGTCAGGGGGATATAATTCACCCCTCCACTTT. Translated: CASSQTSGGYNSPLHF. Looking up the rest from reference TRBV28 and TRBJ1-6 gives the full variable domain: DVKVTQSSRYLVKRTGEKVFLECVQDMDHENMFWYRQDPGLGLRLIYFSYDVKMKEKGDIPEGYSVSREKKERFSLILESASTNQTSMYLCASSQTSGGYNSPLHFGNGTRLTVT.

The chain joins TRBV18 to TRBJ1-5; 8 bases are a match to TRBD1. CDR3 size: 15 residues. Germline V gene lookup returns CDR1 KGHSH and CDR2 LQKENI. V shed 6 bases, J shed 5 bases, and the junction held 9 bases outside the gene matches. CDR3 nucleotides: TGTGCCAGCTCGCCGGGACAGGCGGGCGATCAGCCCCAGCATTTT. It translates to CASSPGQAGDQPQHF. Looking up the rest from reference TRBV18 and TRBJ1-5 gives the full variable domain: NAGVMQNPRHLVRRRGQEARLRCSPMKGHSHVYWYRQLPEEGLKFMVYLQKENIIDESGMPKERFSAEFPKEGPSILRIQQVVRGDSAAYFCASSPGQAGDQPQHFGDGTRLSIL.

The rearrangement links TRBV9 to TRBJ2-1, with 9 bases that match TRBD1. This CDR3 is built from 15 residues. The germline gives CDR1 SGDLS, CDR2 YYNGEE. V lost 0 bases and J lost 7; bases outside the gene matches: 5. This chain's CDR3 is CASSVGPGTGNEQFF. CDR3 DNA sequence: TGTGCCAGCAGCGTAGGTCCCGGGACAGGGAATGAGCAGTTCTTC.

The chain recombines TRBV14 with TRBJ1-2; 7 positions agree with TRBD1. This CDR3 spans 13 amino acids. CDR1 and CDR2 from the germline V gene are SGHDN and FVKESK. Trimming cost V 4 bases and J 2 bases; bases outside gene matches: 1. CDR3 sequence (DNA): TGTGCCAGCAGCCCGACAGGGAACTATGGCTACACCTTC. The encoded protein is CASSPTGNYGYTF. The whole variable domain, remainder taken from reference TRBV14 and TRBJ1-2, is EAGVTQFPSHSVIEKGQTVTLRCDPISGHDNLYWYRRVMGKEIKFLLHFVKESKQDESGMPNNRFLAERTGGTYSTLKVQPAELEDSGVYFCASSPTGNYGYTFGSGTRLTVV.

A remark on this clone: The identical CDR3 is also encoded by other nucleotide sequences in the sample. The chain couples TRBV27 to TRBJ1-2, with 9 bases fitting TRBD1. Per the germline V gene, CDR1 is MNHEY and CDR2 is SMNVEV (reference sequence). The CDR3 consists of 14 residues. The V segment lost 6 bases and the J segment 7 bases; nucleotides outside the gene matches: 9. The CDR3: CASSPGQGGSGYTF. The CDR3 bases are TGTGCCAGCAGCCCGGGACAGGGAGGTAGTGGCTACACCTTC.

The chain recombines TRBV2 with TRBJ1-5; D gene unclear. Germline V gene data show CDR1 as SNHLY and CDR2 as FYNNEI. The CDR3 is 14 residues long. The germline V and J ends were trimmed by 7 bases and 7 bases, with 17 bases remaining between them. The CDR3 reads CASTVDRGHQPQHF. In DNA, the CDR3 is TGTGCCAGCACCGTCGACCGAGGCCACCAGCCCCAGCATTTT. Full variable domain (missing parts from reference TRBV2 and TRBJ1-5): EPEVTQTPSHQVTQMGQEVILRCVPISNHLYFYWYRQILGQKVEFLVSFYNNEISEKSEIFDDQFSVERPDGSNFTLKIRSTKLEDSAMYFCASTVDRGHQPQHFGDGTRLSIL.

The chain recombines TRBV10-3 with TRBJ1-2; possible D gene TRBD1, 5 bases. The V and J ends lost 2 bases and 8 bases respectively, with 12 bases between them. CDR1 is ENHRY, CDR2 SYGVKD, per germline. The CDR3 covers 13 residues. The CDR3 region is CAISEGAGIGYTF. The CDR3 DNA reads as TGTGCCATCAGTGAGGGGGCCGGGATCGGCTACACCTTC.

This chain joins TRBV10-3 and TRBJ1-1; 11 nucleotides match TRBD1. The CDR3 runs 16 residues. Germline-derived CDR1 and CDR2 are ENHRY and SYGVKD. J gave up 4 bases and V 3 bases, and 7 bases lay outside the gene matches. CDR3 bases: TGTGCCATCAGTGAAGCGGTTGGACAGGGGGCCACTGAAGCTTTCTTT. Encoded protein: CAISEAVGQGATEAFF.

In DNA form, the CDR3 reads TGCGCCAGCAGCTTGTCGACTAGCGGGACGTGGTCAGAGCAGTTCTTC. Translated, it gives CASSLSTSGTWSEQFF. V gene TRBV5-1 combines with J gene TRBJ2-1, with TRBD2 matching 11 bases. Germline lookup yields CDR1 SGHRS and CDR2 YFSETQ. With 1 base clipped from V and 10 bases from J, the junction kept 10 bases outside the gene matches. The CDR3 runs to 16 residues.

The CDR3 region is CSVGEGRVTGELFF. DNA for the CDR3: TGCAGCGTGGGGGAGGGGCGCGTAACCGGGGAGCTGTTTTTT. The chain links TRBV29-1 to TRBJ2-2, with 7 bases fitting TRBD2. The CDR3 extends over 14 amino acids. V lost 6 bases to trimming and J lost 5 bases; unmatched junction nucleotides: 9. From germline, CDR1 is SQVTM and CDR2 ANQGSEA.

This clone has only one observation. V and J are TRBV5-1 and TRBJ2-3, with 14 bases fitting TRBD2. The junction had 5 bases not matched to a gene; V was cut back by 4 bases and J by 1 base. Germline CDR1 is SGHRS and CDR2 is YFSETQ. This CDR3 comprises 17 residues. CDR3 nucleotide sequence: TGCGCCAGCAGCAAGGGACTAGCGGGGGAGCGCACAGATACGCAGTATTTT. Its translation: CASSKGLAGERTDTQYF.